One sample yielded the 18 T cell receptor beta chains listed below, sequenced in a study of blood T cell repertoires in COVID-19. Assay used: immunoSEQ multiplex PCR; TCRdb lists only in-frame clones, some missing. The sample has around 270,000 clones, around nine tenths seen once. The sample consisted of peripheral blood. The origin of the receptors is a man aged 40-55 years who had recovered from COVID-19.

This clone appeared a single time. The chain recombines TRBV7-9 with TRBJ2-7; tentative D call: TRBD2 (6 bases). The CDR3 runs 15 residues. Germline CDR1 SEHNR, CDR2 FQNEAQ (reference sequence). V lost 1 base and J lost 6, with 16 bases in between. This chain's CDR3 is CASSLVGTGGREQYF. The CDR3 DNA is TGTGCCAGCAGCTTAGTGGGGACTGGGGGTCGCGAGCAGTACTTC.

The J gene is TRBJ1-1, the V gene TRBV5-1; D is undetermined. The CDR3 has 12 amino acids. CDR1 is SGHRS, CDR2 YFSETQ, per germline. V was clipped by 4 bases and J by 1 base, with 5 bases between them. The CDR3 region is CASSPGNTEAFF. The DNA of the CDR3 is TGCGCCAGCAGCCCAGGGAACACTGAAGCTTTCTTT.

This sequence joins TRBV11-2 and TRBJ1-1; D not certain. The CDR3 extends over 16 amino acids. V was clipped by 1 base and J by 0 bases, with 12 bases between them. Looked up from germline, CDR1 is SGHAT and CDR2 is FQNNGV. This CDR3 reads CASSLGRERMNTEAFF. CDR3 DNA: TGTGCCAGCAGCTTAGGGAGGGAAAGGATGAACACTGAAGCTTTCTTT.

The V call is TRBV6-5, the J call TRBJ1-2; a weak D match, TRBD1 (5 bases). The germline V and J ends were trimmed by 9 bases and 5 bases, with 16 bases remaining between them. The CDR3 runs 13 residues. Germline V CDR1 and CDR2: MNHEY, SVGAGI. The CDR3 loop is CASPQGSGYGYTF. Here the CDR3 DNA reads TGTGCCAGTCCCCAGGGTTCTGGATATGGCTACACCTTC.

The chain joins TRBV5-1 to TRBJ2-1, with TRBD2 identical over 7 bases. V dropped 0 bases and J dropped 7; count of bases not matched to a gene: 16. This CDR3 has 18 amino acids. From germline, CDR1 is SGHRS and CDR2 YFSETQ. In nucleotides, the CDR3 is TGCGCCAGCAGCTTGGCCTCGGGGGGACCCCAATGGGGGAATGAGCAGTTCTTC. It codes for CASSLASGGPQWGNEQFF.

The CDR3 region has the DNA TGTGCCAGCAGCACGGGAGGGGGGGCACTTAACGAGCAGTACTTC. Its translation is CASSTGGGALNEQYF. The rearrangement joins TRBV7-2 to TRBJ2-7, with 8 bases that match TRBD2. Germline trimming cut 5 bases from V and 5 bases from J; bases unmatched to any gene: 11. CDR3 length equals 15 residues. Germline-derived CDR1 and CDR2 are SGHTA and FQGNSA. The entire variable domain, with the rest obtained from reference TRBV7-2 and TRBJ2-7, is as follows: GAGVSQSPSNKVTEKGKDVELRCDPISGHTALYWYRQSLGQGLEFLIYFQGNSAPDKSGLPSDRFSAERTGGSVSTLTIQRTQQEDSAVYLCASSTGGGALNEQYFGPGTRLTVT.

The genes are TRBV3-1 (or the pseudogene TRBV3-2) and TRBJ1-5; no reliable D call. The CDR3 covers 16 residues. Trimming left V 8 bases short and J 0 bases short, with 17 bases between. CDR1 LGHDT and CDR2 YNNKEL come from the germline V gene (reference sequence). In DNA form, the CDR3 reads TGTGCCAGCCAAACCCTAGAGGTTTATAGCAATCAGCCCCAGCATTTT. It codes for CASQTLEVYSNQPQHF.

V and J are TRBV29-1 and TRBJ2-7; 14 bases line up with TRBD2. Germline CDR1 reads SQVTM; CDR2 reads ANQGSEA. The CDR3 consists of 16 residues. The J segment lost 3 bases and the V segment lost 6 bases, leaving 10 bases of the junction unmatched. The CDR3 protein is CSVAGLAGESNYEQYF. The CDR3, as DNA: TGCAGCGTCGCGGGACTAGCGGGGGAGTCAAACTACGAGCAGTACTTC.

The chain couples TRBV6-2 or TRBV6-3 to TRBJ2-2; 7 nucleotides align to TRBD1. The CDR3 has 17 amino acids. The germline V gene has CDR1 MNHEY and CDR2 SVGEGT. V shed 1 base and J 0 bases; nucleotides not matched to a gene: 5. CDR3 nucleotides: TGTGCCAGCAGTTACTTCAGGGGGACCCCGAACACCGGGGAGCTGTTTTTT. As protein: CASSYFRGTPNTGELFF.

The chain combines TRBV7-2 with TRBJ1-2, with 7 bases matching TRBD1. Germline trimming cut 4 bases from V and 7 bases from J; bases unmatched to any gene: 15. The CDR3 has 16 amino acids. CDR1 and CDR2 from the germline V gene are SGHTA and FQGNSA. CDR3 residues: CASSSNPAQGQGGYTF. CDR3 DNA sequence: TGTGCCAGCAGCTCAAATCCAGCACAGGGGCAGGGTGGCTACACCTTC.

The chain uses TRBV9 and TRBJ2-7; weak D call: TRBD1 (6 bases). Per germline, CDR1 SGDLS and CDR2 YYNGEE. This CDR3 region has 14 residues. V lost 2 bases and J 3 bases, leaving 12 bases between the germline ends. For the CDR3, the DNA is TGTGCCAGCAGCGTCCGGGACACAAACTACGAGCAGTACTTC. Translated: CASSVRDTNYEQYF.

V is TRBV6-2 or TRBV6-3 and J is TRBJ2-5, with D maybe TRBD2 (6 bases). Looked up from germline, CDR1 is MNHEY and CDR2 is SVGEGT. CDR3 length: 15 residues. Trimming pared 2 bases from V and 1 base from J, leaving 11 bases between. CDR3 amino acids: CASSYGGLLQETQYF. As DNA, the CDR3 is TGTGCCAGCAGTTACGGAGGGCTCCTCCAAGAGACCCAGTACTTC.

CDR3 in amino acids: CASSQRQISHEQFF. The CDR3 nucleotides are TGTGCCAGCAGCCAGAGGCAAATAAGCCATGAGCAGTTCTTC. The J gene is TRBJ2-1, the V gene TRBV3-1 (or the pseudogene TRBV3-2); D gene ambiguous. Trimming took 3 bases from V and 8 from J, leaving 14 bases between them. The CDR3 consists of 14 residues. The germline V gene encodes CDR1 LGHDT and CDR2 YNNKEL (reference sequence).

V usage is TRBV11-3 and J usage is TRBJ2-1; D is unresolved. The germline V gene encodes CDR1 SGHNT and CDR2 YENEEA. Trimming cost V 1 base and J 4 bases, with 11 bases left between them. The CDR3 extends over 15 amino acids. As DNA, the CDR3 is TGTGCCAGCAGCTTAGGTCTAGGATCGTACAATGAGCAGTTCTTC. Its protein is CASSLGLGSYNEQFF.

The J gene is TRBJ2-1, the V gene TRBV6-5, with 9 bases matching TRBD1. Trimming at V came to 4 bases and at J to 5 bases, leaving 3 bases not matched to a gene. CDR1 is MNHEY, CDR2 SVGAGI, per germline. The CDR3 runs 14 residues. CDR3 sequence (DNA): TGTGCCAGCAGTTCGTGGACAGGGGACAATGAGCAGTTCTTC. It codes for CASSSWTGDNEQFF.

The CDR3 DNA is TGTGCCAGCAGCTTAGGACAGGCGAATGGAAACACCATATATTTT. It specifies CASSLGQANGNTIYF. The V and J genes are TRBV7-3 and TRBJ1-3; 7 nucleotides line up with TRBD1. The CDR3 is 15 residues long. Germline assignment: CDR1 SGHTA and CDR2 FQGTGA. V gave up 2 bases and J gave up 3 bases; unmatched junction bases: 4.

V is TRBV19 and J is TRBJ2-7; 7 nucleotides agree with TRBD1. Germline CDR1 LNHDA, CDR2 SQIVND (reference sequence). The CDR3 extends over 14 amino acids. The J segment lost 2 bases and the V segment lost 4 bases, leaving 5 bases of the junction unmatched. The CDR3 coding sequence is TGTGCCAGTAGTACCCACGGACAGGCCTACGAGCAGTACTTC. This codes for CASSTHGQAYEQYF.

This clone appeared once. This chain links TRBV4-1 with TRBJ2-1, with TRBD2 identical over 13 bases. Germline CDR1 reads MGHRA; CDR2 reads YSYEKL. The CDR3 is 16 amino acids. V lost 4 bases and J lost 10; bases outside the gene matches: 10. CDR3 nucleotides: TGCGCCAGCAGCCCCTTACTAGCGGGAGGGCTCTCCGAGCAGTTCTTC. Translating it yields CASSPLLAGGLSEQFF.